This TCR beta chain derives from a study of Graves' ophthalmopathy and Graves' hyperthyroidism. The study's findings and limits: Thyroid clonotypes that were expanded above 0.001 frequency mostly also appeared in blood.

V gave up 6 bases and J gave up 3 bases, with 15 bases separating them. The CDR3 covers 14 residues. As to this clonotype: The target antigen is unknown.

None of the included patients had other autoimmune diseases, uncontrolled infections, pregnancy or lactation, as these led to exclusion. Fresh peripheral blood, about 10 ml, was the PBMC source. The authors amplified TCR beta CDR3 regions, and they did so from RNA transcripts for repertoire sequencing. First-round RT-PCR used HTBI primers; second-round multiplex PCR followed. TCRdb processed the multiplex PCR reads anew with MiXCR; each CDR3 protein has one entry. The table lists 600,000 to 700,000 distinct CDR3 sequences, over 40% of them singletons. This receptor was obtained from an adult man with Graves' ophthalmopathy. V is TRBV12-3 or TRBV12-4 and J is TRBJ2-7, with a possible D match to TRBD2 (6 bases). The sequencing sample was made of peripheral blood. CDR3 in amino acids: CASSSGVTVYEQYF. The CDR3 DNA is TGTGCCAGCAGCTCGGGGGTAACGGTCTACGAGCAGTACTTC.